Listed below are T cell receptor beta chains from one sample, sequenced in a study of healthy donors' naive CD4 and CD8 T cells. TCRdb re-called the reads through MiXCR, storing one row per CDR3 protein. The sample holds 150,000 to 200,000 distinct CDR3 sequences; around 80% are singletons and the top ten take about 2.1%. Specimen: naive CD4+ and CD8+ T cells sorted from blood, pooled from several donors. These receptors were taken from a pool of human donors in good health; the sample pools cells from several healthy donors. CDR3s include the opening cysteine and the closing phenylalanine or tryptophan. A D gene is named only where the DNA matches it firmly. Clone sizes are given selectively: once, few, many, or a class where the clone is expanded.

abundance: .; d_gene: .; v_gene: TRBV24-1; j_gene: TRBJ2-3; len: 15; CDR3aa: CATSDSDGATDTQYF; CDR3nt: TGTGCCACCAGTGACTCGGACGGGGCCACAGATACGCAGTATTTT
abundance: .; d_gene: .; v_gene: TRBV20-1; j_gene: TRBJ2-7; len: 14; CDR3aa: CSAYNPGAYYEQYF; CDR3nt: TGCAGTGCGTATAACCCGGGAGCTTACTACGAGCAGTACTTC
abundance: .; d_gene: .; v_gene: TRBV29-1; j_gene: TRBJ1-5; len: 13; CDR3aa: CSVELDGDQPQHF; CDR3nt: TGCAGCGTTGAGTTGGATGGCGATCAGCCCCAGCATTTT
abundance: once; d_gene: TRBD1; v_gene: TRBV5-6; j_gene: TRBJ2-7; len: 14; CDR3aa: CASSLVTGAYEQYF; CDR3nt: TGTGCCAGCAGCTTGGTGACAGGGGCTTACGAGCAGTACTTC
abundance: .; d_gene: .; v_gene: TRBV6-2/TRBV6-3; j_gene: TRBJ1-5; len: 14; CDR3aa: CASSYPRDGQPQHF; CDR3nt: TGTGCCAGCAGTTACCCCCGGGATGGTCAGCCCCAGCATTTT
abundance: few; d_gene: .; v_gene: TRBV27; j_gene: TRBJ2-7; len: 11; CDR3aa: CASSSAYEQYF; CDR3nt: TGTGCCAGCAGCTCGGCCTACGAGCAGTACTTC
abundance: .; d_gene: .; v_gene: TRBV30; j_gene: TRBJ2-1; len: 12; CDR3aa: CAWGPRDSEQFF; CDR3nt: TGTGCCTGGGGGCCCAGAGACAGTGAGCAGTTCTTC
abundance: .; d_gene: TRBD1; v_gene: TRBV30; j_gene: TRBJ2-5; len: 17; CDR3aa: CAWSVRGTGQYQETQYF; CDR3nt: TGTGCCTGGAGTGTACGAGGGACAGGGCAGTACCAAGAGACCCAGTACTTC
abundance: few; d_gene: .; v_gene: TRBV29-1; j_gene: TRBJ2-1; len: 14; CDR3aa: CSVKGPSSYNEQFF; CDR3nt: TGCAGCGTTAAGGGGCCAAGCTCCTACAATGAGCAGTTCTTC
abundance: .; d_gene: .; v_gene: TRBV6-2/TRBV6-3; j_gene: TRBJ1-2; len: 15; CDR3aa: CASSSPQTGSYGYTF; CDR3nt: TGTGCCAGCAGTTCCCCACAGACAGGATCCTATGGCTACACCTTC
abundance: .; d_gene: .; v_gene: TRBV10-3; j_gene: TRBJ1-4; len: 12; CDR3aa: CAISESEEKLFF; CDR3nt: TGTGCCATCAGTGAGTCAGAAGAAAAACTGTTTTTT
abundance: .; d_gene: .; v_gene: TRBV7-8; j_gene: TRBJ2-6; len: 16; CDR3aa: CASSLLGRAGANVLTF; CDR3nt: TGTGCCAGCAGCTTACTGGGGAGAGCTGGGGCCAACGTCCTGACTTTC
abundance: .; d_gene: .; v_gene: TRBV29-1; j_gene: TRBJ2-5; len: 15; CDR3aa: CSVRQDEPYLGAQYF; CDR3nt: TGCAGCGTAAGACAGGACGAACCATACCTTGGGGCCCAGTACTTC
abundance: .; d_gene: .; v_gene: TRBV7-8; j_gene: TRBJ2-7; len: 14; CDR3aa: CASSLTGIPYEQYF; CDR3nt: TGTGCCAGCAGCTTAACAGGGATCCCCTACGAGCAGTACTTC
abundance: .; d_gene: .; v_gene: TRBV6-5; j_gene: TRBJ2-1; len: 14; CDR3aa: CASSYVTSGNEQFF; CDR3nt: TGTGCCAGCAGTTACGTAACGAGCGGGAATGAGCAGTTCTTC
abundance: .; d_gene: TRBD2; v_gene: TRBV6-5; j_gene: TRBJ2-7; len: 14; CDR3aa: CASSYSMVRDYLNF; CDR3nt: TGTGCCAGCAGTTACTCGATGGTTCGGGACTACTTGAACTTC
abundance: .; d_gene: .; v_gene: TRBV19; j_gene: TRBJ2-5; len: 13; CDR3aa: CASSPGTGETQYF; CDR3nt: TGTGCCAGTAGTCCAGGGACGGGAGAGACCCAGTACTTC
abundance: few; d_gene: .; v_gene: TRBV29-1; j_gene: TRBJ1-1; len: 12; CDR3aa: CSALGTAREAFF; CDR3nt: TGCAGCGCCTTAGGGACCGCGAGAGAAGCTTTCTTT
abundance: once; d_gene: .; v_gene: TRBV6-2/TRBV6-3; j_gene: TRBJ2-1; len: 11; CDR3aa: CASSTNNEQFF; CDR3nt: TGTGCCAGCAGCACCAACAATGAGCAGTTCTTC
abundance: once; d_gene: TRBD2; v_gene: TRBV6-2/TRBV6-3; j_gene: TRBJ2-1; len: 16; CDR3aa: CASSYSGLAGWNEQFF; CDR3nt: TGTGCCAGCAGTTACTCAGGGCTAGCGGGCTGGAATGAGCAGTTCTTC
abundance: .; d_gene: .; v_gene: TRBV27; j_gene: TRBJ1-6; len: 13; CDR3aa: CASSLVGNSPLHF; CDR3nt: TGTGCCAGCAGTTTAGTAGGAAATTCACCCCTCCACTTT
abundance: .; d_gene: .; v_gene: TRBV2; j_gene: TRBJ2-5; len: 12; CDR3aa: CASSEERETQYF; CDR3nt: TGTGCCAGCAGTGAGGAGAGGGAGACCCAGTACTTC
abundance: .; d_gene: .; v_gene: TRBV6-5; j_gene: TRBJ1-2; len: 14; CDR3aa: CASSYSPIPYGYTF; CDR3nt: TGTGCCAGCAGTTACTCGCCGATACCCTATGGCTACACCTTC
abundance: .; d_gene: .; v_gene: TRBV7-2; j_gene: TRBJ2-1; len: 12; CDR3aa: CASSFSFNEQFF; CDR3nt: TGTGCCAGCAGCTTTAGCTTCAATGAGCAGTTCTTC